These 18 T cell receptor beta chains share one sample of origin, sequenced in a study of Graves' ophthalmopathy and Graves' hyperthyroidism. The TCR beta CDR3 regions underwent amplification from RNA transcripts. Following a first-round RT-PCR that used HTBI primers, a second-round multiplex PCR was carried out. TCRdb passed the multiplex PCR reads through MiXCR, listing each CDR3 protein once. The sample contains about 500,000 distinct CDR3 sequences, under 45% of which appear only once. The source material was peripheral blood or thyroid tissue (not recorded which). These receptors were collected from an adult man with Graves' hyperthyroidism.

This clonotype was observed many times. The V and J genes are TRBV7-9 and TRBJ1-5, with D perhaps TRBD1 (5 bases). The CDR3 is made up of 15 amino acids. Trimming removed 5 bases at V and 4 bases at J, with 15 bases between. From germline, CDR1 is SEHNR and CDR2 FQNEAQ (reference sequence). This chain's CDR3 is CASSGSGVSNQPQHF. In DNA form, the CDR3 reads TGTGCCAGCAGCGGGTCGGGGGTTTCGAATCAGCCCCAGCATTTT.

As for this clonotype: A read error is possible here, since a much larger clone lies one base away. The CDR3 does not end in the conserved phenylalanine or tryptophan, so this is likely a read error. The chain couples TRBV19 to TRBJ1-2, with 9 bases aligning to TRBD1. After removal of 0 bases from V and 8 bases from J, the junction contained 7 bases not matched to a gene. Germline V gene lookup returns CDR1 LNHDA and CDR2 SQIVND (reference sequence). The CDR3 spans 15 residues. CDR3 sequence: CASSIERDRVLGYTS. In DNA, the CDR3 is TGTGCCAGTAGTATAGAGAGGGACAGGGTTTTAGGCTACACCTCC.

In this sample, this clonotype turned up many times. J is TRBJ2-7 and V is TRBV6-5; D may match TRBD1 or TRBD2 (5 bases each). This CDR3 comprises 14 residues. V was shortened by 0 bases and J by 7 bases, with 13 bases between the two germline ends. CDR1 and CDR2 from the germline V gene are MNHEY and SVGAGI. DNA for the CDR3: TGTGCCAGCAGTTACTCGTTGGGGCGGGCGGAGCAGTACTTC. As protein: CASSYSLGRAEQYF.

As concerns this clonotype: Since a much larger clone is just one base distant, this may be a read error. V is TRBV7-2 and J is TRBJ2-7, with a weak D call TRBD2 (6 bases). The V and J ends lost 5 bases and 4 bases respectively, with 15 bases between them. This CDR3 region has 14 residues. Germline V gene data show CDR1 as SGHTA and CDR2 as FQGNSA. CDR3 protein: CASSLRRGRYEQYF. The CDR3 DNA reads TGTGCCAGCAGCCTCCGACGGGGGAGGTACGAGCAGTACTTC.

Ten or more counts support this clonotype. The chain couples TRBV5-5 to TRBJ1-4; tentative D call: TRBD1 (5 bases). The V end lost 2 bases, the J end lost 12 bases, and 11 bases lay between the germline ends. This CDR3 has 12 amino acids. Germline V gene data show CDR1 as SGHKS and CDR2 as YYEKEE (reference sequence). The CDR3 DNA sequence: TGTGCCAGCAGCTTAAGATTGGGGGAACTGTTTTTT. It specifies CASSLRLGELFF.

This clonotype was detected many times. The genes are TRBV12-3 or TRBV12-4 and TRBJ1-5, with 7 bases matching TRBD1. V lost 6 bases, J lost 9 bases, and 8 bases stayed unmatched. CDR3 size: 13 residues. This CDR3 is CASSIIQGSPQHF. Written as DNA, the CDR3 is TGTGCCAGCAGCATCATACAGGGGTCGCCCCAGCATTTT.

This clonotype has at least ten counts. J is TRBJ2-7 and V is TRBV9, with 10 bases that match TRBD2. This CDR3 has 15 residues. From germline, CDR1 is SGDLS and CDR2 YYNGEE. With V trimmed by 0 bases and J by 2 bases, 2 bases remained unmatched. CDR3 sequence reads: CASSVGTSGAYEQYF. In nucleotides, the CDR3 is TGTGCCAGCAGCGTAGGGACTAGCGGTGCCTACGAGCAGTACTTC. Full variable domain (missing parts from reference TRBV9 and TRBJ2-7): DSGVTQTPKHLITATGQRVTLRCSPRSGDLSVYWYQQSLDQGLQFLIQYYNGEERAKGNILERFSAQQFPDLHSELNLSSLELGDSALYFCASSVGTSGAYEQYFGPGTRLTVT.

This sequence joins TRBV7-9 and TRBJ2-5, with a weak D call TRBD1 (6 bases). Trimming pared 2 bases from V and 1 base from J, leaving 11 bases between. The CDR3 totals 15 residues. Germline lookup yields CDR1 SEHNR and CDR2 FQNEAQ (reference sequence). For the CDR3, the DNA is TGTGCCAGCAGCTTATTGAGGGGGTCCCAAGAGACCCAGTACTTC. The encoded protein is CASSLLRGSQETQYF.

There are many counts of this clonotype. The chain combines TRBV5-6 with TRBJ1-1; no clear D. The CDR3 covers 14 residues. Trimming removed 2 bases at V and 0 bases at J, with 8 bases between. From germline, CDR1 is SGHDT and CDR2 YYEEEE. The CDR3, as DNA: TGTGCCAGCAGCTTCGTACAGTTGAACACTGAAGCTTTCTTT. It is translated as CASSFVQLNTEAFF.

This chain uses TRBV30 with TRBJ1-2; no reliable D call. CDR3 length equals 13 residues. The germline V gene encodes CDR1 GTSNPN and CDR2 SVGIG (reference sequence). Trimming pared 1 base from V and 3 bases from J, leaving 9 bases between. The CDR3 loop is CAWSERLDYGYTF. As DNA, the CDR3 is TGTGCCTGGAGTGAGCGCTTGGACTATGGCTACACCTTC.

This clonotype was seen many times. The chain has TRBV7-6 and TRBJ2-7; TRBD1 matches 9 bases. Germline V gives CDR1 SGHVS, CDR2 FNYEAQ. After removal of 5 bases from V and 4 bases from J, the junction contained 6 bases not matched to a gene. The CDR3 extends over 14 amino acids. The CDR3 sequence: CASSVTGGAYEQYF. DNA of the CDR3: TGTGCCAGCAGCGTTACAGGGGGCGCGTACGAGCAGTACTTC.

At least ten counts were recorded for this clonotype. V is TRBV20-1 and J is TRBJ2-7; 8 bases map to TRBD2. The CDR3 is made up of 12 amino acids. The V segment lost 3 bases and the J segment 6 bases; nucleotides outside the gene matches: 4. Germline V gives CDR1 DFQATT, CDR2 SNEGSKA (reference sequence). The CDR3 sequence: CSASGGAFEQYF. The CDR3 coding sequence is TGCAGTGCTAGCGGGGGGGCTTTCGAGCAGTACTTC.

Remarks on this clonotype: Compared with germline, one end of the junction differs, possibly owing to a read error. The gene calls are TRBV29-1 and TRBJ1-1; 11 bases are shared with TRBD1. Per germline, CDR1 SQVTM and CDR2 ANQGSEA. The CDR3 runs 13 residues. CDR3 bases: TGCGGCGTCCGGGACAGGGGGAGTACTGAAGCTTTCTTT. Its protein product is CGVRDRGSTEAFF.

The chain links TRBV5-1 to TRBJ1-2; TRBD1 might be the D (5 bases). Trimming took off 0 bases at V and 4 bases at J, with 13 bases between the two ends. Per germline, CDR1 SGHRS and CDR2 YFSETQ. The CDR3 is 15 amino acids. The CDR3 sequence: CASSLGRGPGYGYTF. CDR3 nucleotide sequence: TGCGCCAGCAGCTTGGGTAGGGGTCCAGGCTATGGCTACACCTTC.

This clonotype was counted between two and nine times. The chain couples TRBV5-6 to TRBJ1-3, with a possible D match to TRBD1 (6 bases). This CDR3 has 16 residues. The V end lost 0 bases, the J end lost 0 bases, and 10 bases lay between the germline ends. Per the germline V gene, CDR1 is SGHDT and CDR2 is YYEEEE. CDR3 nucleotides: TGTGCCAGCAGCTTGGAGGGGACAATCTCTGGAAACACCATATATTTT. Protein: CASSLEGTISGNTIYF. Full variable domain (rest looked up from reference TRBV5-6 and TRBJ1-3): DAGVTQSPTHLIKTRGQQVTLRCSPKSGHDTVSWYQQALGQGPQFIFQYYEEEERQRGNFPDRFSGHQFPNYSSELNVNALLLGDSALYLCASSLEGTISGNTIYFGEGSWLTVV.

This sequence joins TRBV4-1 and TRBJ1-3; D is ambiguous. Trimming pared 2 bases from V and 0 bases from J, leaving 5 bases between. The CDR3 is 14 residues long. CDR1 MGHRA and CDR2 YSYEKL come from the germline V gene. The CDR3 spells CASSQKFSGNTIYF. The DNA for the CDR3 is TGCGCCAGCAGCCAAAAATTCTCTGGAAACACCATATATTTT.

This clonotype has ten or more counts. This rearrangement joins TRBV7-3 to TRBJ2-2; the D gene is possibly TRBD2 (6 bases). Germline CDR1 is SGHTA and CDR2 is FQGTGA. The CDR3 covers 16 residues. Trimming took 2 bases from V and 3 from J, leaving 13 bases between them. The CDR3 nucleotides are TGTGCCAGCAGCTTATACGGGGGAACTTACACCGGGGAGCTGTTTTTT. This sequence encodes CASSLYGGTYTGELFF.

CDR3 nucleotide sequence: TGTGCCAGTAGTTATACACCGGGACCTCCCGGAAACACCATATATTTT. It yields the protein CASSYTPGPPGNTIYF. The gene calls are TRBV19 and TRBJ1-3, with D possibly being TRBD1 (5 bases). Germline V gene sequence: CDR1 LNHDA, CDR2 SQIVND (reference sequence). Trimming left V 5 bases short and J 4 bases short, with 18 bases between. The CDR3 spans 16 residues.